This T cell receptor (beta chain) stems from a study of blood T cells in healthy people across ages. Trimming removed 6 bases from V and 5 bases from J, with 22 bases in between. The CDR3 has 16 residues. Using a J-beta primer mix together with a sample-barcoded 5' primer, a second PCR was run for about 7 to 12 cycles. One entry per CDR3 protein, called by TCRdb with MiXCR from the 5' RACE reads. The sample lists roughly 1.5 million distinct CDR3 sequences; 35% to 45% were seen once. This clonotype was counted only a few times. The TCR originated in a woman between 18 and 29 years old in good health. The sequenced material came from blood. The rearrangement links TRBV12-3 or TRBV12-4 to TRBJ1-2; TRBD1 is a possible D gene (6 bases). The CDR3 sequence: CASSAGGGPSWYGYTF. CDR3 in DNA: TGTGCCAGCAGCGCCGGGGGGGGCCCCTCCTGGTATGGCTACACCTTC.